This T cell receptor (beta chain) was captured in a study of tumor-infiltrating lymphocytes in oesophageal squamous cell carcinoma. TCRdb re-called the PCR reads with MiXCR, one entry per CDR3 protein. The sample holds some 18,000 distinct CDR3 sequences, about 38% seen once. Germline CDR1 reads SGHRS; CDR2 reads YFSETQ. The V gene lost 1 base and the J gene lost 0 bases, with 9 bases spanning the gap. This CDR3 has 15 amino acids. Specimen: normal esophageal tissue next to the tumor. The V call is TRBV5-1, the J call TRBJ2-3; no definite D call. The receptor was isolated from a male donor with esophageal squamous cell carcinoma. CDR3 sequence reads: CASSLRKPSTDTQYF. The CDR3 region has the DNA TGCGCCAGCAGCTTGCGGAAACCAAGCACAGATACGCAGTATTTT.